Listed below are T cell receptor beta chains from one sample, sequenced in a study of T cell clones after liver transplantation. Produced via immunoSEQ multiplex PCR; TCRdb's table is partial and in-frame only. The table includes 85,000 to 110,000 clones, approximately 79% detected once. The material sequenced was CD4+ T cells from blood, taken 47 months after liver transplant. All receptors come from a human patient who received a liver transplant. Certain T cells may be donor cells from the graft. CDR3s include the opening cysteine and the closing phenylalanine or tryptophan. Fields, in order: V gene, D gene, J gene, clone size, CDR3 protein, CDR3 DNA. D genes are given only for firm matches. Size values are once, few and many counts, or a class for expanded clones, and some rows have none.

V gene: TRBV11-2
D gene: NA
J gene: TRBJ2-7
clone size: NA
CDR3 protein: CASSYRQAGAGEQYF
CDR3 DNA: TGTGCCAGCAGCTATCGACAGGCTGGGGCAGGTGAGCAGTACTTC

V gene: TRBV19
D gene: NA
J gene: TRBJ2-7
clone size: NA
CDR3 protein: CASSIKGVGGYEQYF
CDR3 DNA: TGTGCCAGTAGTATAAAGGGGGTTGGAGGTTACGAGCAGTACTTC

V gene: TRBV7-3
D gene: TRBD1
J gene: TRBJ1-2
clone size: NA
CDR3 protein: CASSFGTGDRSYTF
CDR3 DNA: TGTGCCAGCAGCTTTGGGACAGGGGATCGTAGCTACACCTTC

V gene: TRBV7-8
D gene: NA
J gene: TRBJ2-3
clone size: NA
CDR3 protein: CASSLGGTDTQYF
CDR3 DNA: TGTGCCAGCAGCTTAGGGGGCACAGATACGCAGTATTTT

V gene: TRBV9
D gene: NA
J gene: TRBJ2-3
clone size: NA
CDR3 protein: CASSERRLSTDTQYF
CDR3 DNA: TGTGCCAGCAGCGAGAGGAGGCTCAGCACAGATACGCAGTATTTT

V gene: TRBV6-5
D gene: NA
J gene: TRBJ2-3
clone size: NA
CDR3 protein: CASRRSGGDTQYF
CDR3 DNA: TGTGCCAGCAGGCGTAGTGGGGGTGATACGCAGTATTTT

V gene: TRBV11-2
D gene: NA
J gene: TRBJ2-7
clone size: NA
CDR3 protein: CASSPRTLSYEQYF
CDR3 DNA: TGTGCCAGCAGCCCAAGGACTCTCTCCTACGAGCAGTACTTC

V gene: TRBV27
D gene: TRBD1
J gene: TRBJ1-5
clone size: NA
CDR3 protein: CASSYQGANQPQHF
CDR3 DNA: TGTGCCAGCAGTTACCAGGGGGCGAATCAGCCCCAGCATTTT

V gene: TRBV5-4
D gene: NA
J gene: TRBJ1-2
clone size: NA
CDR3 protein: CASSVDTPYGYTF
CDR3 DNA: TGTGCCAGCAGCGTGGACACGCCATATGGCTACACCTTC

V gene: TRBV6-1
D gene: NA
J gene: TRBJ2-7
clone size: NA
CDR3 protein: CASSEGREQYF
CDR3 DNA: TGTGCCAGCAGTGAAGGGAGAGAGCAGTACTTC

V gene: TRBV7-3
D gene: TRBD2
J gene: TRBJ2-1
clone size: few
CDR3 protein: CASSRDLGLAGGPHNEQFF
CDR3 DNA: TGTGCCAGCAGCCGGGACCTCGGGCTAGCGGGGGGCCCCCACAATGAGCAGTTCTTC

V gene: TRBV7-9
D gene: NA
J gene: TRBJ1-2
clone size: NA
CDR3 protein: CASSTVPSVNYGYTF
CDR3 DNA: TGTGCCAGCAGCACCGTCCCCTCGGTGAACTATGGCTACACCTTC

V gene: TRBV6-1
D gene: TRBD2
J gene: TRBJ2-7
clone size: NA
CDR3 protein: CASRELRLAETYEQYF
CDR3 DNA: TGTGCCAGCAGGGAATTGAGACTAGCGGAAACCTACGAGCAGTACTTC

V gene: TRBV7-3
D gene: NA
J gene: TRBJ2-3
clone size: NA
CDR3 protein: CASSLDGTQYF
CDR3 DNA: TGTGCCAGCAGCTTAGACGGTACGCAGTATTTT

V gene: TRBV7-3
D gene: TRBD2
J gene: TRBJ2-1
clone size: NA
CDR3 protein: CASSSNRLAGYNEQFF
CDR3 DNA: TGTGCCAGCAGCTCCAACCGACTAGCGGGGTACAATGAGCAGTTCTTC

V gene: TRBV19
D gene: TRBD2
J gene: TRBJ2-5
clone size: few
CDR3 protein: CASSRLAGGIGAETQYF
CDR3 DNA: TGTGCCAGTTCCCGACTAGCGGGAGGGATTGGGGCAGAGACCCAGTACTTC

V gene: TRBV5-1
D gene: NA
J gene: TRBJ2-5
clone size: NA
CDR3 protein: CASSLAAGFGQETQYF
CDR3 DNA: TGCGCCAGCAGCTTGGCCGCCGGTTTCGGGCAAGAGACCCAGTACTTC

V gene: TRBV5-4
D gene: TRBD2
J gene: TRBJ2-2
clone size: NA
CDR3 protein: CASSQGLAGGTGELFF
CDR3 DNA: TGTGCCAGCAGTCAGGGACTAGCGGGAGGCACCGGGGAGCTGTTTTTT

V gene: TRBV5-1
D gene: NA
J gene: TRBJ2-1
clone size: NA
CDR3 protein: CASSFGGPRNEQFF
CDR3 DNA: TGCGCCAGCAGCTTTGGCGGCCCCCGCAATGAGCAGTTCTTC

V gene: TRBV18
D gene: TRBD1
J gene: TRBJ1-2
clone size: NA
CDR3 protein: CASSPPWTGGALGYTF
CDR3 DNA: TGTGCCAGCTCACCTCCATGGACAGGGGGCGCGTTAGGCTACACCTTC

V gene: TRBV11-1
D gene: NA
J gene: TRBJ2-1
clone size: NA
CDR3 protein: CASSLAFRSSYNEQFF
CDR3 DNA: TGTGCCAGCAGCTTAGCGTTCAGGAGCTCCTACAATGAGCAGTTCTTC

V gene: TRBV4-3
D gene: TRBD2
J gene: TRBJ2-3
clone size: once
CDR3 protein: CASSQDLLASVSTDTQYF
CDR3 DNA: TGCGCCAGCAGCCAAGACCTACTAGCGTCAGTTAGCACAGATACGCAGTATTTT

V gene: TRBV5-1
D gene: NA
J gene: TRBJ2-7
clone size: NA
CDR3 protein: CASSRARDVTYEQYF
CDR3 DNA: TGCGCCAGCTCCCGGGCCCGGGACGTAACCTACGAGCAGTACTTC

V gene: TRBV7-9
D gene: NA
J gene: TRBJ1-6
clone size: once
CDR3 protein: CASSLDSNSPLHF
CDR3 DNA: TGTGCCAGCAGCTTAGACTCAAATTCACCCCTCCACTTT

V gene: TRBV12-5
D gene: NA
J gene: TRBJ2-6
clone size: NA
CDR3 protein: CASSAGANVLTF
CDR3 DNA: TGTGCTAGTTCAGCTGGGGCCAACGTCCTGACTTTC

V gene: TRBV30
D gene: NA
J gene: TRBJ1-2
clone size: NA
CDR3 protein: CAWIRQTRGYTF
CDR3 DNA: TGTGCCTGGATACGCCAGACGCGGGGCTACACCTTC

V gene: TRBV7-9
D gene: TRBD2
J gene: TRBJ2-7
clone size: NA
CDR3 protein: CASSLLAGGYEQYF
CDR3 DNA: TGTGCCAGCAGCTTACTAGCGGGGGGCTACGAGCAGTACTTC

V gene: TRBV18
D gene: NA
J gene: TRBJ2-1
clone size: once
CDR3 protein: CASSPQLGASYNEQFF
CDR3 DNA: TGTGCCAGCTCACCGCAGCTCGGGGCCAGCTACAATGAGCAGTTCTTC

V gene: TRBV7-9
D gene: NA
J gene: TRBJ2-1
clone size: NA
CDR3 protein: CASSLASGPRGNEQFF
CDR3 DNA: TGTGCCAGCAGCTTAGCGTCCGGACCCCGCGGGAATGAGCAGTTCTTC

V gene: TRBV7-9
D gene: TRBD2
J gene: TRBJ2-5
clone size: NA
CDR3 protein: CASSLGVAGVRETQYF
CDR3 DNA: TGTGCCAGCAGCTTAGGGGTAGCGGGAGTAAGGGAGACCCAGTACTTC

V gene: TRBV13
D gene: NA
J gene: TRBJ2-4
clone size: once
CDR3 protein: CASSARTTAAKNIQYF
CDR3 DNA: TGTGCCAGCAGCGCACGGACAACTGCAGCCAAAAACATTCAGTACTTC

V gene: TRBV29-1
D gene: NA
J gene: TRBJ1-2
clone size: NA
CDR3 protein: CSGIYSNYGYTF
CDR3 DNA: TGCAGCGGAATATACTCTAACTATGGCTACACCTTC

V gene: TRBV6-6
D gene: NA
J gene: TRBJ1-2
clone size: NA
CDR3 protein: CASRPGTGGHGYTF
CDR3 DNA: TGTGCCAGCAGACCAGGGACGGGAGGTCATGGCTACACCTTC

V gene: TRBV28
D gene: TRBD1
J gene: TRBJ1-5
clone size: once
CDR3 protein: CASKTGGVGQPQHF
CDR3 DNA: TGTGCCAGCAAAACAGGGGGCGTTGGCCAGCCCCAGCATTTT

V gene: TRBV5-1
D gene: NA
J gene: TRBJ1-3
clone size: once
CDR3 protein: CASSIGTGNTIYF
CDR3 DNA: TGCGCCAGCAGCATAGGGACCGGAAACACCATATATTTT

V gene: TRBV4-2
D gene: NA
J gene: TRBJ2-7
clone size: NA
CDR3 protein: CASSQALAPYEQYF
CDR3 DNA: TGTGCCAGCAGCCAAGCACTAGCCCCCTACGAGCAGTACTTC

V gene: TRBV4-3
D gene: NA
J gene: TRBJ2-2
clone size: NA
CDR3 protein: CASSPRGGGELFF
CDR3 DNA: TGCGCCAGCAGCCCGAGGGGGGGCGGGGAGCTGTTTTTT

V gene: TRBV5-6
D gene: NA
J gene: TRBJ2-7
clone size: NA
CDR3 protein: CASKADTTYEQYF
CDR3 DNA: TGTGCCAGCAAGGCGGACACTACCTACGAGCAGTACTTC

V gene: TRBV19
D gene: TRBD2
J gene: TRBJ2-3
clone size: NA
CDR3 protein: CASSSRLAVTDTQYF
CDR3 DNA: TGTGCCAGTAGTTCCCGGCTAGCGGTCACAGATACGCAGTATTTT

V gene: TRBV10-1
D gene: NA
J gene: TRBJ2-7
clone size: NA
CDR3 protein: CATLEMFGGISYEQYF
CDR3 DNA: TGCGCCACTCTAGAAATGTTCGGGGGCATCTCCTACGAGCAGTACTTC

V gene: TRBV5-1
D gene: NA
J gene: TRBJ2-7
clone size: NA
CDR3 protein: CASSPQGSFTYEQYF
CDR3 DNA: TGCGCCAGCAGCCCGCAGGGGTCTTTCACCTACGAGCAGTACTTC

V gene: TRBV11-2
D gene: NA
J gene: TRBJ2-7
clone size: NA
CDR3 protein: CATHRDGAYEQYF
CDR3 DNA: TGTGCCACCCACCGGGACGGAGCCTACGAGCAGTACTTC

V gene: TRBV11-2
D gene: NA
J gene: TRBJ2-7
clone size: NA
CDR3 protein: CASSLFSPGEQYF
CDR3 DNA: TGTGCCAGCAGCTTATTTTCCCCTGGTGAGCAGTACTTC

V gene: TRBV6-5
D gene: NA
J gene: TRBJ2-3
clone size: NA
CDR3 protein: CASSTGTTDTQYF
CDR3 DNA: TGTGCCAGCAGTACCGGGACTACAGATACGCAGTATTTT

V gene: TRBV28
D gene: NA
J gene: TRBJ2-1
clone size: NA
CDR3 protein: CASSLVATHNEQFF
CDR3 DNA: TGTGCCAGCAGTTTAGTTGCGACCCACAATGAGCAGTTCTTC

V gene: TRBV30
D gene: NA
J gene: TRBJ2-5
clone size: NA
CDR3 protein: CAWSAHRVQETQYF
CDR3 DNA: TGTGCCTGGAGTGCGCACAGGGTCCAAGAGACCCAGTACTTC

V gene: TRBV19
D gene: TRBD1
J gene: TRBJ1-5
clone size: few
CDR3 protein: CASRGQGGGQPQHF
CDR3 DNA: TGTGCCAGTAGGGGACAGGGGGGAGGACAGCCCCAGCATTTT

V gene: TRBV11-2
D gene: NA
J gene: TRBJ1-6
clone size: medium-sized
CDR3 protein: CASSLEGVAYNSPLHF
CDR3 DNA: TGTGCCAGCAGCTTAGAGGGGGTCGCCTATAATTCACCCCTCCACTTT

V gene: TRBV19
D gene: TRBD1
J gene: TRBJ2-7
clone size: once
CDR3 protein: CASSRARGEQYF
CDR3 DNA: TGTGCCAGTAGTAGGGCCAGGGGGGAGCAGTACTTC

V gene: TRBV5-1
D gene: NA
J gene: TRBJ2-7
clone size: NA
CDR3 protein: CASSSGHNTYEQYF
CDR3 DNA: TGCGCCAGCAGCTCCGGACACAACACCTACGAGCAGTACTTC

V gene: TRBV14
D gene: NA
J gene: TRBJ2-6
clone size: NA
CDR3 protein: CASSPQWGANVLTF
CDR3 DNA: TGTGCCAGCAGCCCCCAGTGGGGGGCCAACGTCCTGACTTTC

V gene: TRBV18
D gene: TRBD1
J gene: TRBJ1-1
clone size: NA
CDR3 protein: CASSPGQGTNTEAFF
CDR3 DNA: TGTGCCAGCTCACCTGGACAGGGAACGAACACTGAAGCTTTCTTT

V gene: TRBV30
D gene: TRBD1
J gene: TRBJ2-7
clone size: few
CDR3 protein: CAWGTGNYEQYF
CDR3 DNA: TGTGCCTGGGGGACAGGGAACTACGAGCAGTACTTC

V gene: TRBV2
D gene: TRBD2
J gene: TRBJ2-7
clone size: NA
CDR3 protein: CASSPRAGGPGEQYF
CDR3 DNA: TGTGCCAGCAGTCCACGAGCGGGAGGGCCGGGGGAGCAGTACTTC

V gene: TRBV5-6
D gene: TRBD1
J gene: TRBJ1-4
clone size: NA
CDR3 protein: CASSSTGGGDATNEKLFF
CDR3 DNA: TGTGCCAGCAGCTCTACAGGGGGCGGGGATGCAACTAATGAAAAACTGTTTTTT

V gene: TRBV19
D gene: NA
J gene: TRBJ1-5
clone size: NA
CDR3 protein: CASSRDINQPQHF
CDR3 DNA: TGTGCCAGTAGCCGCGACATCAATCAGCCCCAGCATTTT

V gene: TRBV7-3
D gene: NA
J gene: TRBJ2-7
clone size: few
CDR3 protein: CASSLIAGDEQYF
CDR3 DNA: TGTGCCAGCAGCTTAATTGCCGGAGACGAGCAGTACTTC